The clone carrying this T cell receptor beta chain was seen only once. As yet, its antigen is unknown. The data belong to a study of T cell repertoires in cytomegalovirus infection. Background on the study: Public TCR beta signatures indicated both CMV infection and matching HLA type.

TCRdb used MiXCR to reprocess the reads, holding one entry per CDR3 protein. In the table there are around 800,000 distinct CDR3 sequences, over 25% of which are singletons. Notes on the study in general: CMV-specific HLA-C-restricted TCR beta clonotypes dominated the ex vivo response.

The germline gives CDR1 PRHDT, CDR2 FYEKMQ (reference sequence). The CDR3 runs 15 residues. V was pared by 5 bases and J by 4 bases, with 7 bases of the junction left unmatched. The chain carries TRBV13 and TRBJ2-3; 9 positions agree with TRBD2. The receptor was derived from a human donor in good health (CMV status not recorded). Some clones in this sample may be carry-over from other donors' samples. The source material was cultured CD8+ T cells from PBMCs, sampled from culture after CMV antigen stimulation. The CDR3, as DNA: TGTGCCAGCAGCCCGCGGGGGGGCTTGTCAGATACGCAGTATTTT. It specifies CASSPRGGLSDTQYF. The full variable domain, completed using reference TRBV13 and TRBJ2-3, is AAGVIQSPRHLIKEKRETATLKCYPIPRHDTVYWYQQGPGQDPQFLISFYEKMQSDKGSIPDRFSAQQFSDYHSELNMSSLELGDSALYFCASSPRGGLSDTQYFGPGTRLTVL.